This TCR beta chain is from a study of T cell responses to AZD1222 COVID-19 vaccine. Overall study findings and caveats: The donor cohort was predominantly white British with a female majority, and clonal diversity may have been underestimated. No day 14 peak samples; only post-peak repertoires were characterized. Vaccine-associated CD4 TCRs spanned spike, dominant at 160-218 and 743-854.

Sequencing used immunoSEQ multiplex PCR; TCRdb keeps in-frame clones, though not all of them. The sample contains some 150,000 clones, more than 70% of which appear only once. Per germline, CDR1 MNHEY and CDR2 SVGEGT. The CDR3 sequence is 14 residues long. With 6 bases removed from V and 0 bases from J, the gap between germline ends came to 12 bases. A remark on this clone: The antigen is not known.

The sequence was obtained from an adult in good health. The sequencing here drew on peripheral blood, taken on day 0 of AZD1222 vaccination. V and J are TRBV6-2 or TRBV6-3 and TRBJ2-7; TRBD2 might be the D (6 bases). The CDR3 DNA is TGTGCCAGCAGCCTTGGAGGGTCCTCCTACGAGCAGTACTTC. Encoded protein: CASSLGGSSYEQYF.